These 27 T cell receptor beta chains share one sample of origin, sequenced in a study of blood T cell repertoires in COVID-19. TCRdb's table, derived via immunoSEQ multiplex PCR, lists solely in-frame clones and lacks some. The sample comprises 240,000 or so clones, more than 85% of which are singletons, and approximately 6.8% rests with the top ten. The material sequenced was peripheral blood. The receptor set was obtained from a woman between 70 and 85 years old with active or convalescent COVID-19.

V is TRBV19 and J is TRBJ1-5, with TRBD1 as a possible D gene (6 bases). From germline, CDR1 is LNHDA and CDR2 SQIVND (reference sequence). The V end was cut by 4 bases, the J end by 4 bases, with 14 bases between. The CDR3 has 15 amino acids. The CDR3 region has the DNA TGTGCCAGTAGTAAATCTGGACAGACGAATCAGCCCCAGCATTTT. Protein: CASSKSGQTNQPQHF.

This clone was seen just once. V and J are TRBV19 and TRBJ2-2, with no clear D. This CDR3 comprises 11 residues. Trimming pared 9 bases from V and 6 bases from J, leaving 8 bases between. Germline V gene sequence: CDR1 LNHDA, CDR2 SQIVND (reference sequence). The CDR3 here is CASRFAGELFF. The CDR3, as DNA: TGTGCCAGCCGGTTTGCCGGGGAGCTGTTTTTT.

This clone was seen a few times. The chain has TRBV27 and TRBJ1-5; TRBD1 is a possible D gene (6 bases). The V end was cut by 2 bases, the J end by 2 bases, with 13 bases between. This CDR3 is built from 16 residues. CDR1 and CDR2 from the germline V gene are MNHEY and SMNVEV (reference sequence). In DNA, the CDR3 is TGTGCCAGCAGTTTAAACAGGGCTGGGGGCAATCAGCCCCAGCATTTT. It yields the protein CASSLNRAGGNQPQHF.

J is TRBJ1-3 and V is TRBV3-1 (or the pseudogene TRBV3-2); 7 nucleotides match TRBD1. The CDR3 consists of 18 residues. Germline values: CDR1 LGHDT, CDR2 YNNKEL (reference sequence). V was clipped by 0 bases and J by 2 bases; unmatched bases: 10. In DNA form, the CDR3 reads TGTGCCAGCAGCCAAGATGGAGGCACAGGGGCCGCTGGAAACACCATATATTTT. It yields the protein CASSQDGGTGAAGNTIYF.

This CDR3 reads CATSLDGVVEAFF. In nucleotides, the CDR3 is TGTGCCACCTCTCTAGACGGGGTAGTAGAAGCTTTCTTT. V usage is TRBV6-5 and J usage is TRBJ1-1; D not certain. Germline assignment: CDR1 MNHEY and CDR2 SVGAGI. This CDR3 comprises 13 residues. Trimming removed 10 bases from V and 8 bases from J, with 20 bases in between.

The chain uses TRBV6-5 and TRBJ2-1; TRBD1 aligns across 9 bases. The V gene end was trimmed by 5 bases and the J gene end by 2 bases; junction bases not matched to a gene: 1. Germline V lookup: CDR1 MNHEY, CDR2 SVGAGI. The CDR3 covers 14 residues. The CDR3, as DNA: TGTGCCAGCAGTAGGGACAGGGCCTACAATGAGCAGTTCTTC. It codes for CASSRDRAYNEQFF.

The rearrangement links TRBV7-8 to TRBJ2-5; the D gene is possibly TRBD1 (6 bases). The V gene's germline CDR1 is SGHVS and CDR2 FQNEAQ. V was trimmed by 5 bases and J by 4 bases, leaving 11 bases between them. CDR3 length: 13 residues. CDR3 nucleotides: TGTGCCAGCAGCCCCGGACAGACAGAGACCCAGTACTTC. Its protein product is CASSPGQTETQYF.

V usage is TRBV6-1 and J usage is TRBJ1-1; D possibly corresponds to TRBD1 (5 bases). The V end lost 2 bases, the J end lost 5 bases, and 12 bases lay between the germline ends. Germline CDR1 is MNHNS and CDR2 is SASEGT. CDR3 length equals 14 residues. The CDR3 sequence is CASSERYRGTEAFF. CDR3 bases: TGTGCCAGCAGTGAAAGGTATAGGGGAACTGAAGCTTTCTTT.

This chain links TRBV7-2 with TRBJ1-6, with 10 bases lining up with TRBD1. The CDR3 has 12 amino acids. Germline lookup yields CDR1 SGHTA and CDR2 FQGNSA. The trim removed 5 bases at V and 12 bases at J, leaving 1 base unmatched. The CDR3 DNA sequence: TGTGCCAGCAGCGGGGACAGGGGACCCCTCCACTTT. Translated: CASSGDRGPLHF. The whole variable domain, remainder taken from reference TRBV7-2 and TRBJ1-6, is GAGVSQSPSNKVTEKGKDVELRCDPISGHTALYWYRQSLGQGLEFLIYFQGNSAPDKSGLPSDRFSAERTGGSVSTLTIQRTQQEDSAVYLCASSGDRGPLHFGNGTRLTVT.

This rearrangement joins TRBV7-9 to TRBJ2-1; 11 nucleotides agree with TRBD2. Trimming cost V 2 bases and J 8 bases; bases outside gene matches: 11. Germline-derived CDR1 and CDR2 are SEHNR and FQNEAQ (reference sequence). The CDR3 runs to 17 residues. The CDR3 DNA reads TGTGCCAGCAGCTTAAGAGTTGCTAGCGGGGGGTGGGATGAGCAGTTCTTC. Amino acids: CASSLRVASGGWDEQFF.

A single count supports this clone. The chain is built from TRBV11-2 and TRBJ1-3; possibly TRBD1 for D (5 bases). The CDR3 spans 16 residues. The germline V gene encodes CDR1 SGHAT and CDR2 FQNNGV. With 5 bases removed from V and 4 bases from J, the gap between germline ends came to 18 bases. CDR3 protein: CASSPGGYSWGNTIYF. As DNA, the CDR3 is TGTGCCAGCAGCCCGGGGGGGTACAGTTGGGGAAACACCATATATTTT.

V usage is TRBV4-1 and J usage is TRBJ1-3; D is ambiguous. The CDR3 has 15 residues. The germline CDR1 and CDR2 sequences are MGHRA and YSYEKL. The V end lost 0 bases, the J end lost 5 bases, and 11 bases lay between the germline ends. The CDR3 DNA sequence: TGCGCCAGCAGCCAAGATGGAGCCAACCGAAACACCATATATTTT. This gives the protein CASSQDGANRNTIYF.

A single count supports this clone. J is TRBJ2-2 and V is TRBV24-1, with 8 bases lining up with TRBD2. The trim removed 9 bases at V and 4 bases at J, leaving 27 bases unmatched. The CDR3 spans 21 residues. Germline V lookup: CDR1 KGHDR, CDR2 SFDVKD. Here the CDR3 DNA reads TGTGCCACCTCCGGGCCTCTCAGCATCGGGGGGGCCCCCTCCGGCACCGGGGAGCTGTTTTTT. Translated: CATSGPLSIGGAPSGTGELFF.

The chain employs TRBV4-3 and TRBJ2-2; D possibly corresponds to TRBD1 (5 bases). The CDR3 has 15 residues. V was shortened by 4 bases and J by 4 bases, with 13 bases between the two germline ends. CDR1 and CDR2 from the germline V gene are LGHNA and YSLEER. The DNA of the CDR3 is TGCGCCAGCAGCCGGGGCAGGGTCAGCACCGGGGAGCTGTTTTTT. Translation: CASSRGRVSTGELFF.

J is TRBJ1-1 and V is TRBV12-3 or TRBV12-4; D gene ambiguous. V lost 6 bases and J lost 11, with 16 bases in between. CDR3 size: 12 residues. The CDR3: CASSPTDIKAFF. The CDR3 DNA sequence: TGTGCCAGCAGCCCCACCGACATTAAGGCTTTCTTT.

This chain joins TRBV5-6 and TRBJ1-1, with a possible D match to TRBD1 (6 bases). The V gene's germline CDR1 is SGHDT and CDR2 YYEEEE. The CDR3 extends over 12 amino acids. V lost 10 bases and J lost 0, with 10 bases in between. DNA for the CDR3: TGTGCCTGGGGACAACTGAACACTGAAGCTTTCTTT. This codes for CAWGQLNTEAFF. The full variable domain, in which reference TRBV5-6 and TRBJ1-1 provide the parts outside the CDR3, is DAGVTQSPTHLIKTRGQQVTLRCSPKSGHDTVSWYQQALGQGPQFIFQYYEEEERQRGNFPDRFSGHQFPNYSSELNVNALLLGDSALYLCAWGQLNTEAFFGQGTRLTVV.

The rearrangement links TRBV7-2 to TRBJ2-7, with 7 bases lining up with TRBD2. The CDR3 contains 13 residues. Germline V gene lookup returns CDR1 SGHTA and CDR2 FQGNSA. V shed 5 bases, J shed 1 base, and the junction held 2 bases outside the gene matches. The CDR3 protein is CASSRGVSYEQYF. CDR3 in DNA: TGTGCCAGCAGCCGGGGGGTTTCCTACGAGCAGTACTTC.

V and J are TRBV6-2 or TRBV6-3 and TRBJ1-2; D is possibly TRBD1 (6 bases). V was clipped by 2 bases and J by 8 bases, with 15 bases between them. This CDR3 spans 14 amino acids. The germline gives CDR1 MNHEY, CDR2 SVGEGT. CDR3 sequence (DNA): TGTGCCAGCAGTTACGGACAGTCCCTGGGGGGCTACACCTTC. This codes for CASSYGQSLGGYTF.

This chain uses TRBV29-1 with TRBJ1-2, with D possibly matching TRBD1 (6 bases). The CDR3 consists of 15 residues. V lost 2 bases and J 2 bases, leaving 15 bases between the germline ends. The germline gives CDR1 SQVTM, CDR2 ANQGSEA. CDR3 DNA sequence: TGCAGCGTTGAACTACACTTACAGGGCAACTATGGCTACACCTTC. This gives the protein CSVELHLQGNYGYTF. Combining the CDR3 with reference TRBV29-1 and TRBJ1-2 gives the whole variable domain SAVISQKPSRDICQRGTSLTIQCQVDSQVTMMFWYRQQPGQSLTLIATANQGSEATYESGFVIDKFPISRPNLTFSTLTVSNMSPEDSSIYLCSVELHLQGNYGYTFGSGTRLTVV.

The rearrangement uses TRBV19 and TRBJ2-7; D is ambiguous. V was shortened by 5 bases and J by 6 bases, with 14 bases between the two germline ends. The germline CDR1 and CDR2 sequences are LNHDA and SQIVND (reference sequence). This CDR3 has 13 amino acids. This CDR3 reads CASSQKVTGEQYF. CDR3 sequence (DNA): TGTGCCAGTAGTCAAAAGGTAACGGGCGAGCAGTACTTC.

The rearrangement uses TRBV9 and TRBJ2-7; 8 bases are shared with TRBD2. This CDR3 has 15 amino acids. Losses at the gene ends were 4 bases for V and 3 bases for J; bases not matched to a gene: 9. The germline V gene encodes CDR1 SGDLS and CDR2 YYNGEE. The CDR3 reads CASSLAEGLVYEQYF. The CDR3, as DNA: TGTGCCAGCAGCCTAGCCGAGGGACTAGTCTACGAGCAGTACTTC.

The J gene is TRBJ1-4, the V gene TRBV6-2 or TRBV6-3; D remains ambiguous. The germline gives CDR1 MNHEY, CDR2 SVGEGT. The CDR3 runs 14 residues. Trimming removed 5 bases from V and 4 bases from J, with 11 bases in between. Written as DNA, the CDR3 is TGTGCCAGCAGTATTGGACTGATTAATGAAAAACTGTTTTTT. Translation gives CASSIGLINEKLFF.

The chain carries TRBV7-9 and TRBJ2-7, with 8 positions matching TRBD1. V was pared by 7 bases and J by 2 bases, with 7 bases of the junction left unmatched. This CDR3 region has 14 residues. CDR1 is SEHNR, CDR2 FQNEAQ, per germline (reference sequence). The CDR3 DNA follows: TGTGCCAGCACCCAAACAGGGGGTCCCTACGAGCAGTACTTC. This codes for CASTQTGGPYEQYF.

The chain combines TRBV6-2 or TRBV6-3 with TRBJ1-6; 10 positions match TRBD1. The germline gives CDR1 MNHEY, CDR2 SVGEGT. Trimming removed 8 bases from V and 6 bases from J; junction bases left unmatched: 4. The CDR3 is made up of 14 amino acids. The DNA of the CDR3 is TGTGCCAGCCGCCGGGACAGGGGTAATTCACCCCTCCACTTT. It yields the protein CASRRDRGNSPLHF.

V and J are TRBV7-9 and TRBJ2-7; TRBD1 agrees at 9 bases. J gave up 7 bases and V 6 bases, and 7 bases lay outside the gene matches. Germline loops: CDR1 SEHNR, CDR2 FQNEAQ (reference sequence). The CDR3 has 13 residues. In DNA form, the CDR3 reads TGTGCCAGCAGTCTCCCGGGACAGGGAGAGCAGTACTTC. It codes for CASSLPGQGEQYF.

This chain uses TRBV4-3 with TRBJ1-3, with a weak D call TRBD1 (6 bases). Trimming took off 2 bases at V and 0 bases at J, with 14 bases between the two ends. The CDR3 contains 17 residues. Per the germline V gene, CDR1 is LGHNA and CDR2 is YSLEER. The CDR3 sequence: CASSQNVGQSSGNTIYF. The DNA of the CDR3 is TGCGCCAGCAGCCAAAATGTCGGACAGAGCTCTGGAAACACCATATATTTT.

The chain is built from TRBV5-1 and TRBJ1-4; 8 positions match TRBD1. Looked up from germline, CDR1 is SGHRS and CDR2 is YFSETQ. The V gene end was trimmed by 4 bases and the J gene end by 8 bases; junction bases not matched to a gene: 7. The CDR3 totals 14 residues. The CDR3 DNA follows: TGCGCCAGCAGCCTAACAGGGGGAGGGGAAAAACTGTTTTTT. Protein product: CASSLTGGGEKLFF.